This TCR beta chain was documented in a study of PD-L1 blockade in urothelial cancer. Study-wide background: Patients had undergone 0 to 3 prior chemotherapy regimens.

TCRdb's copy holds only in-frame clones and misses some; the assay was immunoSEQ multiplex PCR. The repertoire includes 50,000 or so clones, 84% of them detected once, and 5.8% sits in the top ten. Disease in patients was locally advanced or metastatic urothelial carcinoma. J lost 0 bases, V lost 5 bases, and 7 bases had no gene match. CDR1 is MNHEY, CDR2 SMNVEV, per germline (reference sequence). This CDR3 spans 15 amino acids. The starting material was PBMCs, obtained around atezolizumab (anti-PD-L1) treatment. This TCR derives from a man in his forties with urothelial cancer. The V gene is TRBV27, the J gene TRBJ2-7; 7 bases line up with TRBD1. CDR3 DNA sequence: TGTGCCAGCAGTCATCGGACAGGCCGCTCCTACGAGCAGTACTTC. It encodes CASSHRTGRSYEQYF.